The 20 T cell receptor beta chains reported below all come from one sample, sequenced in a study of cytomegalovirus exposure and HLA in healthy donors (dated by TCRdb to 2017 to 2019). The library relied on the immunoSEQ multiplex PCR assay. The multiplex PCR relied on a mix of 60 forward primers for TCR Vbeta segments and 13 reverse primers for TCR Jbeta segments. What TCRdb holds here is the immuneACCESS table cut down to in-frame rearrangements. Part of the clones is not present; checked against another copy, under half of the missing clones reflect an unresolved V gene, and the others are unexplained. The sample data list 150,000 to 180,000 clones, and about 80% of these were observed just once. The ten largest clonotypes hold 9.5% to 15% of the sample. Source material: PBMCs. Source of these receptors: a man in his thirties or forties in good health and CMV-seropositive.

The chain recombines TRBV7-6 with TRBJ2-7; a possible D gene is TRBD2 (5 bases). The germline V gene encodes CDR1 SGHVS and CDR2 FNYEAQ. The V end was cut by 1 base, the J end by 4 bases, with 11 bases between. The CDR3 totals 14 residues. The CDR3 nucleotides are TGTGCCAGCAGCTTAGTTGGTAGGGAGTACGAGCAGTACTTC. Translation gives CASSLVGREYEQYF.

This chain links TRBV18 with TRBJ2-1; D ambiguous. The V gene's germline CDR1 is KGHSH and CDR2 LQKENI. V was trimmed by 5 bases and J by 8 bases, leaving 13 bases between them. The length of the CDR3 is 13 residues. The CDR3 loop reads CASSNDILDEQFF. The CDR3 DNA sequence: TGTGCCAGCTCAAACGACATTCTCGATGAGCAGTTCTTC.

The chain links TRBV30 to TRBJ2-7; TRBD1 agrees at 9 bases. Trimming at V came to 1 base and at J to 5 bases, leaving 6 bases not matched to a gene. Germline-derived CDR1 and CDR2 are GTSNPN and SVGIG (reference sequence). The CDR3 is made up of 14 amino acids. The CDR3 region has the DNA TGTGCCTGGAGTGGGGACAGGGCGGGCCACGAGCAGTACTTC. It translates to CAWSGDRAGHEQYF.

The chain employs TRBV11-2 and TRBJ2-1, with D hard to call. The CDR3 is made up of 14 amino acids. From germline, CDR1 is SGHAT and CDR2 FQNNGV. V lost 5 bases and J 8 bases, leaving 16 bases between the germline ends. CDR3: CASSRGGPSDEQFF. The DNA for the CDR3 is TGTGCCAGCAGCCGTGGTGGGCCCAGTGATGAGCAGTTCTTC.

The CDR3 DNA sequence: TGTGCCAGCAGCGTAACTAGCGGCAATGAGCAGTTCTTC. Protein product: CASSVTSGNEQFF. The chain has TRBV7-6 and TRBJ2-1, with 8 nucleotides matching TRBD2. With V trimmed by 5 bases and J by 6 bases, 3 bases remained unmatched. CDR3 length equals 13 residues. CDR1 is SGHVS, CDR2 FNYEAQ, per germline.

V gene TRBV5-1 combines with J gene TRBJ2-2, with 10 bases identical to TRBD1. Germline V gene sequence: CDR1 SGHRS, CDR2 YFSETQ. V dropped 0 bases and J dropped 3; count of bases not matched to a gene: 5. The CDR3 consists of 17 residues. DNA of the CDR3: TGCGCCAGCAGCTTGGAAGGGGGGACAGGGGACACCGGGGAGCTGTTTTTT. The encoded protein is CASSLEGGTGDTGELFF.

The chain recombines TRBV6-6 with TRBJ2-2; 8 positions match TRBD1. The V segment lost 7 bases and the J segment 1 base; nucleotides outside the gene matches: 5. Per the germline V gene, CDR1 is MNHNY and CDR2 is SVGAGI (reference sequence). The CDR3 is 15 amino acids. The CDR3 spells CASKTGTGNTGELFF. The DNA for the CDR3 is TGTGCCAGCAAAACCGGGACAGGGAACACCGGGGAGCTGTTTTTT.

This rearrangement joins TRBV28 to TRBJ2-1; TRBD2 might be the D (6 bases). Trimming left V 0 bases short and J 8 bases short, with 20 bases between. The CDR3 totals 17 residues. Germline CDR1 reads MDHEN; CDR2 reads SYDVKM. The CDR3 here is CASSLWESGAMGDEQFF. In nucleotides, the CDR3 is TGTGCCAGCAGTTTATGGGAGTCGGGAGCCATGGGCGATGAGCAGTTCTTC. Full variable domain (rest looked up from reference TRBV28 and TRBJ2-1): DVKVTQSSRYLVKRTGEKVFLECVQDMDHENMFWYRQDPGLGLRLIYFSYDVKMKEKGDIPEGYSVSREKKERFSLILESASTNQTSMYLCASSLWESGAMGDEQFFGPGTRLTVL.

The chain is built from TRBV27 and TRBJ2-1; 12 bases agree with TRBD2. CDR1 and CDR2 (germline): MNHEY, SMNVEV (reference sequence). CDR3 length: 17 amino acids. The ends lost 1 base at V and 10 bases at J; junction bases unmatched: 11. CDR3 sequence reads: CASSLYPGLAGIGEQFF. For the CDR3, the DNA is TGTGCCAGCAGTTTATATCCTGGACTAGCGGGAATAGGGGAGCAGTTCTTC.

The CDR3 bases are TGTGCCAGTAGTGCCGATGGACTAGCGGGCATAACCGGGGAGCTGTTTTTT. It specifies CASSADGLAGITGELFF. The J gene is TRBJ2-2, the V gene TRBV19, with 11 bases lining up with TRBD2. The CDR3 has 17 amino acids. CDR1 and CDR2 from the germline V gene are LNHDA and SQIVND (reference sequence). V lost 5 bases, J lost 5 bases, and 10 bases stayed unmatched.

The V and J genes are TRBV2 and TRBJ1-4, with 8 bases fitting TRBD1. This CDR3 contains 14 residues. The trim removed 9 bases at V and 4 bases at J, leaving 7 bases unmatched. Germline V gives CDR1 SNHLY, CDR2 FYNNEI. CDR3 region: CASCKDRDNEKLFF. The CDR3 DNA reads TGTGCCAGTTGTAAGGACAGGGATAATGAAAAACTGTTTTTT.

The chain uses TRBV7-2 and TRBJ2-1, with 15 bases fitting TRBD2. The V gene end was trimmed by 3 bases and the J gene end by 7 bases; junction bases not matched to a gene: 7. This CDR3 comprises 17 residues. Germline CDR1 SGHTA, CDR2 FQGNSA. In nucleotides, the CDR3 is TGTGCCAGCAGCTTCTGGGGGGGGACTAGCGGGAGGAATGAGCAGTTCTTC. Its protein is CASSFWGGTSGRNEQFF.

V usage is TRBV19 and J usage is TRBJ1-2; 7 positions agree with TRBD1. The V gene end was trimmed by 4 bases and the J gene end by 6 bases; junction bases not matched to a gene: 14. CDR1 is LNHDA and CDR2 is SQIVND in the germline V gene (reference sequence). This CDR3 contains 16 residues. CDR3 protein: CASSSEGRQGSDGYTF. In DNA form, the CDR3 reads TGTGCCAGTAGTAGCGAGGGGCGACAGGGCTCGGATGGCTACACCTTC.

The chain has TRBV28 and TRBJ2-7, with 10 bases identical to TRBD1. The J segment lost 4 bases and the V segment lost 3 bases, leaving 18 bases of the junction unmatched. The germline V gene encodes CDR1 MDHEN and CDR2 SYDVKM. There are 19 residues in the CDR3. CDR3 coding DNA: TGTGCCAGCAGTTTCATACAGGGGACAGGGGTTGGTTACGAGTACGAGCAGTACTTC. Translated: CASSFIQGTGVGYEYEQYF.

The chain recombines TRBV30 with TRBJ2-3, with D perhaps matching TRBD1 (7 bases). V was cut by 5 bases and J by 2 bases, with 11 bases left in between. This CDR3 is 13 amino acids long. Germline-derived CDR1 and CDR2 are GTSNPN and SVGIG (reference sequence). The CDR3 is CAWAGGLTDTQYF. The CDR3 DNA follows: TGTGCCTGGGCAGGGGGACTCACAGATACGCAGTATTTT.

As concerns this clone: Other DNA sequences from this sample encode an identical CDR3 as well. The chain carries TRBV5-1 and TRBJ1-4; 7 nucleotides match TRBD1. The V gene end was trimmed by 0 bases and the J gene end by 8 bases; junction bases not matched to a gene: 4. This CDR3 spans 14 amino acids. The germline V gene has CDR1 SGHRS and CDR2 YFSETQ. The CDR3 sequence: CASSLGQGNEKLFF. CDR3 nucleotide sequence: TGCGCCAGCAGCTTGGGACAGGGAAACGAAAAACTGTTTTTT.

V and J are TRBV6-6 and TRBJ1-3; no clear D gene. Trimming cost V 4 bases and J 0 bases, with 7 bases left between them. CDR1 and CDR2 (germline): MNHNY, SVGAGI (reference sequence). The CDR3 is made up of 14 amino acids. CDR3 loop: CASSLESSGNTIYF. For the CDR3, the DNA is TGTGCCAGCAGTTTAGAAAGCTCTGGAAACACCATATATTTT.

This chain joins TRBV5-1 and TRBJ2-1, with TRBD2 as a possible D gene (6 bases). The CDR3 is 15 amino acids. V lost 2 bases, J lost 7 bases, and 16 bases lay in between. Germline V gives CDR1 SGHRS, CDR2 YFSETQ. CDR3 DNA: TGCGCCAGCAGCTTCTCGGAGGGCCAGTCGAATGAGCAGTTCTTC. This translates into CASSFSEGQSNEQFF.

The rearrangement uses TRBV28 and TRBJ1-1; TRBD1 aligns across 11 bases. Germline V gene data show CDR1 as MDHEN and CDR2 as SYDVKM. The CDR3 spans 18 residues. J gave up 4 bases and V 2 bases, and 12 bases lay outside the gene matches. As DNA, the CDR3 is TGTGCCAGCAGTTTAAGTAGTTCGGGACAGGGGGTCCCCACTGAAGCTTTCTTT. Translation: CASSLSSSGQGVPTEAFF.

This chain uses TRBV5-6 with TRBJ2-7; 7 nucleotides align to TRBD1. This CDR3 has 13 amino acids. Germline lookup yields CDR1 SGHDT and CDR2 YYEEEE. V gave up 8 bases and J gave up 2 bases; unmatched junction bases: 7. The CDR3 nucleotides are TGTGCCAGTACCGGGACAGATACCTACGAGCAGTACTTC. Encoded protein: CASTGTDTYEQYF.